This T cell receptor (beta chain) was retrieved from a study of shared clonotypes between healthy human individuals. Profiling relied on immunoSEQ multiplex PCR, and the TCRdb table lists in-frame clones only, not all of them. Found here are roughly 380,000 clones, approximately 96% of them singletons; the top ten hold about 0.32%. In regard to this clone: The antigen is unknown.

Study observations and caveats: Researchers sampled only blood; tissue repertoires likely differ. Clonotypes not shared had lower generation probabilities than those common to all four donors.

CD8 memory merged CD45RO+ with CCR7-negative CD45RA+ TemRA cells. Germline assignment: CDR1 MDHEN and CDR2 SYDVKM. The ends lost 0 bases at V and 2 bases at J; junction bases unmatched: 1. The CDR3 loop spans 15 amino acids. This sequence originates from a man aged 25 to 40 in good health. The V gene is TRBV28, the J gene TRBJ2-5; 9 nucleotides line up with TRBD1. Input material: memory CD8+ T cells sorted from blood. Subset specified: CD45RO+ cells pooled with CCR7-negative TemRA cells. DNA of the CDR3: TGTGCCAGCAGTTTATGGGGACAGGGACAAGAGACCCAGTACTTC. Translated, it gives CASSLWGQGQETQYF.